Reported below is one TCR beta chain. Cohorts were assigned according to the clinical history that participants reported. The data were produced by immunoSEQ multiplex PCR, yet TCRdb's version contains in-frame clones alone and is incomplete. The sample includes about 300,000 clones, over 75% of them seen just once. The sample is drawn from a study of blood T cell repertoires in COVID-19. The CDR3 is 16 amino acids. This receptor was identified in a man younger than 40 who had recovered from COVID-19. This chain uses TRBV21-1 with TRBJ1-4. TRBV21-1 is given as a pseudogene. What was sequenced was PBMCs or T cells enriched from blood (not recorded which). The CDR3 DNA sequence: TGTGCCAGCAGCACCCATGAGGGTACCATGGGTGAAAAACTGTTTTTT. Translated, it gives CASSTHEGTMGEKLFF.